Shown below are 12 T cell receptor beta chains from a single sample sequenced in a study of T-cell memory formation after mild COVID-19 (dated by TCRdb to the early 2020s). Library creation used 5' RACE. Sequencing relied on an Illumina NovaSeq 6000. The raw public data were reprocessed by TCRdb itself: fastp quality trimming at Q25, MiXCR clonotype calling, in-frame beta chains only. Rows with one shared CDR3 protein collapse into an entry with the most common genes and DNA. This sample holds hundreds of thousands of distinct CDR3 sequences; roughly 17% were observed only once. In total, the top ten clones hold approximately 12% of the sample. The sequenced sample was PBMCs or a T cell subset sorted from them (not recorded which). The origin of the receptors is an adult woman who had mild COVID-19 (a few samples of this study predate the infection). The sample titles of this study are shuffled in the database, so cell type and time point are left out; the donor was told from shared clones.

The chain is built from TRBV28 and TRBJ2-7, with D perhaps matching TRBD1 or TRBD2 (5 bases each). The ends were cut back, 6 bases at V and 7 bases at J, with 19 bases in the middle. The CDR3 loop spans 14 amino acids. Germline V gene data show CDR1 as MDHEN and CDR2 as SYDVKM. The CDR3 DNA follows: TGTGCCAGCAGGACCGGGACGGGCGTTTGGGAGCAGTACTTC. Amino acids: CASRTGTGVWEQYF.

This clonotype has only a few counts. The chain joins TRBV3-1 to TRBJ2-7; TRBD2 matches at 11 bases. The germline V gene encodes CDR1 LGHDT and CDR2 YNNKEL (reference sequence). With V trimmed by 1 base and J by 3 bases, 2 bases remained unmatched. This CDR3 contains 15 residues. The CDR3 loop is CASSQGTSGYYEQYF. Written as DNA, the CDR3 is TGTGCCAGCAGCCAAGGGACTAGCGGGTACTACGAGCAGTACTTC.

V gene TRBV6-5 combines with J gene TRBJ2-1; D possibly uses TRBD1 or TRBD2 (5 bases each). The CDR3 runs 13 residues. Germline V lookup: CDR1 MNHEY, CDR2 SVGAGI. The V end lost 2 bases, the J end lost 6 bases, and 8 bases lay between the germline ends. The CDR3 is CASSYTGPNEQFF. The CDR3 DNA sequence: TGTGCCAGCAGTTACACGGGACCCAATGAGCAGTTCTTC.

The chain has TRBV2 and TRBJ2-1; tentatively, D is TRBD1 or TRBD2 (5 bases each). There are 18 residues in the CDR3. Germline lookup yields CDR1 SNHLY and CDR2 FYNNEI. V was clipped by 0 bases and J by 3 bases, with 18 bases between them. CDR3 DNA sequence: TGTGCCAGCAGTGAAGCGGGGCCATGGGGGAAGGGCTACAATGAGCAGTTCTTC. Residues: CASSEAGPWGKGYNEQFF.

The rearrangement links TRBV6-2 or TRBV6-3 to TRBJ2-1; D unresolved. The CDR3 is 14 residues long. CDR1 is MNHEY, CDR2 SVGEGT, per germline. The germline V and J ends were trimmed by 6 bases and 4 bases, with 13 bases remaining between them. Here the CDR3 reads CASRTNRFYNEQFF. The CDR3 nucleotides are TGTGCCAGCAGGACAAACCGCTTTTACAATGAGCAGTTCTTC.

This clonotype was seen only a few times. The J gene is TRBJ1-2, the V gene TRBV7-9; a possible D gene is TRBD1 (5 bases). CDR1 is SEHNR and CDR2 is FQNEAQ in the germline V gene (reference sequence). This CDR3 is 13 amino acids long. Trimming took 1 base from V and 5 from J, leaving 8 bases between them. CDR3 coding DNA: TGTGCCAGCAGCTTAGAAACAGGTTATGGCTACACCTTC. The encoded protein is CASSLETGYGYTF.

V usage is TRBV7-9 and J usage is TRBJ1-4; TRBD1 matches 7 bases. V gave up 5 bases and J gave up 4 bases; unmatched junction bases: 10. This CDR3 is 16 amino acids long. Germline-derived CDR1 and CDR2 are SEHNR and FQNEAQ (reference sequence). CDR3 protein: CASSQQGRGVNEKLFF. As DNA, the CDR3 is TGTGCCAGCAGCCAACAGGGGAGAGGGGTTAATGAAAAACTGTTTTTT.

This clonotype was observed a handful of times. The chain employs TRBV7-9 and TRBJ2-7; TRBD2 matches at 11 bases. This CDR3 is 14 amino acids long. Losses at the gene ends were 5 bases for V and 3 bases for J; bases not matched to a gene: 3. Per the germline V gene, CDR1 is SEHNR and CDR2 is FQNEAQ (reference sequence). This CDR3 is CASSRLAGLYEQYF. DNA for the CDR3: TGTGCCAGCAGCCGACTAGCGGGGCTCTACGAGCAGTACTTC.

The gene calls are TRBV18 and TRBJ2-2; 9 bases match TRBD2. The CDR3 sequence is 16 residues long. Unmatched junction bases numbered 3, after V lost 2 bases and J lost 2 bases. Looked up from germline, CDR1 is KGHSH and CDR2 is LQKENI. CDR3 DNA: TGTGCCAGCTCACCAAATAGCGGGAGTAACACCGGGGAGCTGTTTTTT. Residues: CASSPNSGSNTGELFF.

This clonotype was detected only a few times. The chain joins TRBV2 to TRBJ1-1; no clear D. Germline CDR1 SNHLY, CDR2 FYNNEI. V lost 7 bases, J lost 5 bases, and 23 bases lay in between. This CDR3 contains 16 residues. The CDR3 spells CASTRGQGRRGTEAFF. CDR3 coding DNA: TGTGCCAGCACTCGAGGGCAAGGGCGCAGAGGGACTGAAGCTTTCTTT.

The chain employs TRBV18 and TRBJ2-6; 7 nucleotides match TRBD2. Germline V gives CDR1 KGHSH, CDR2 LQKENI. The CDR3 has 17 amino acids. J lost 0 bases, V lost 4 bases, and 6 bases had no gene match. CDR3 coding DNA: TGTGCCAGCTCACACGAGCCGGGGGGCTCTGGGGCCAACGTCCTGACTTTC. Amino acids: CASSHEPGGSGANVLTF.

The chain recombines TRBV20-1 with TRBJ1-1; 7 bases are a match to TRBD1. The CDR3 is 15 amino acids. Trimming cost V 1 base and J 1 base; bases outside gene matches: 6. The V gene's germline CDR1 is DFQATT and CDR2 SNEGSKA (reference sequence). The CDR3 here is CSARAYRGSNTEAFF. DNA for the CDR3: TGCAGTGCTAGAGCCTACAGGGGATCGAACACTGAAGCTTTCTTT.